The 17 T cell receptor beta chains reported below all come from one sample, sequenced in a study of shared clonotypes between healthy human individuals. Assay used: immunoSEQ multiplex PCR; TCRdb lists only in-frame clones, some missing. The sample lists 2 million to 2.5 million clones, around 95% occurring once. Material for sequencing was naive CD4+ T cells sorted from blood. As for subset: CD45RA+ positively selected. The origin of the receptors is a man between 18 and 35 years old in good health.

CDR3 sequence reads: CASSLAGSEAQYF. CDR3 in DNA: TGTGCCAGCAGCTTAGCCGGGAGCGAGGCCCAGTACTTC. V usage is TRBV7-9 and J usage is TRBJ2-5; possibly TRBD2 for D (6 bases). Germline CDR1 reads SEHNR; CDR2 reads FQNEAQ (reference sequence). V lost 0 bases and J 9 bases, leaving 11 bases between the germline ends. This CDR3 contains 13 residues.

The chain employs TRBV10-3 and TRBJ2-3; 10 nucleotides align to TRBD2. From germline, CDR1 is ENHRY and CDR2 SYGVKD. J lost 7 bases, V lost 10 bases, and 8 bases had no gene match. The CDR3 runs 13 residues. The chain's CDR3 is CATEREGGNTQYF. The DNA for the CDR3 is TGTGCCACAGAGCGGGAGGGCGGAAATACGCAGTATTTT.

This clone appeared a few times. This sample includes further DNA sequences coding for the same CDR3. V is TRBV6-5 and J is TRBJ1-2, with a tentative D call TRBD1 (5 bases). The CDR3 is 14 amino acids. Germline lookup yields CDR1 MNHEY and CDR2 SVGAGI. V was clipped by 0 bases and J by 3 bases, with 8 bases between them. In DNA, the CDR3 is TGTGCCAGCAGTTACTCGGCGGGGGACTATGGCTACACCTTC. Encoded protein: CASSYSAGDYGYTF.

The V and J genes are TRBV5-4 and TRBJ2-1; TRBD1 agrees at 8 bases. The germline V gene encodes CDR1 SGHNT and CDR2 YYREEE (reference sequence). The ends lost 2 bases at V and 2 bases at J; junction bases unmatched: 3. The CDR3 contains 15 residues. The DNA of the CDR3 is TGTGCCAGCAGCTTACAGGGGGGCCCCTACAATGAGCAGTTCTTC. As protein: CASSLQGGPYNEQFF. Drawing the rest from reference TRBV5-4 and TRBJ2-1, the complete variable domain is ETGVTQSPTHLIKTRGQQVTLRCSSQSGHNTVSWYQQALGQGPQFIFQYYREEENGRGNFPPRFSGLQFPNYSSELNVNALELDDSALYLCASSLQGGPYNEQFFGPGTRLTVL.

The rearrangement links TRBV2 to TRBJ1-5, with no clear D. V lost 2 bases to trimming and J lost 6 bases, with 14 bases between them. CDR3 length: 15 amino acids. Germline V lookup: CDR1 SNHLY, CDR2 FYNNEI. The CDR3 DNA reads TGTGCCAGCAGTGAATTGGTATCGGAGGGTCAGCCCCAGCATTTT. This translates into CASSELVSEGQPQHF.

The chain recombines TRBV2 with TRBJ2-5, with D unclear. CDR1 SNHLY and CDR2 FYNNEI come from the germline V gene. The CDR3 is 11 amino acids. V was pared by 7 bases and J by 4 bases, with 7 bases between. DNA for the CDR3: TGTGCCAGCACCCTAGGAGAGACCCAGTACTTC. This codes for CASTLGETQYF.

The chain employs TRBV7-2 and TRBJ1-2; TRBD1 might be the D (6 bases). Germline V gene lookup returns CDR1 SGHTA and CDR2 FQGNSA. V gave up 1 base and J gave up 8 bases, with 14 bases separating them. This CDR3 is 14 amino acids long. The CDR3 coding sequence is TGTGCCAGCAGCTTAGTTTCGGGGGGCAGAGGCTACACCTTC. Translation gives CASSLVSGGRGYTF. Full variable domain (missing parts from reference TRBV7-2 and TRBJ1-2): GAGVSQSPSNKVTEKGKDVELRCDPISGHTALYWYRQSLGQGLEFLIYFQGNSAPDKSGLPSDRFSAERTGGSVSTLTIQRTQQEDSAVYLCASSLVSGGRGYTFGSGTRLTVV.

This clone was seen a few times. V gene TRBV5-6 combines with J gene TRBJ2-7, with no clear D. The V and J ends lost 0 bases and 2 bases respectively, with 9 bases between them. Germline assignment: CDR1 SGHDT and CDR2 YYEEEE. CDR3 size: 14 residues. The CDR3: CASSLGSHAYEQYF. DNA for the CDR3: TGTGCCAGCAGCTTGGGATCCCACGCCTACGAGCAGTACTTC. Looking up the rest from reference TRBV5-6 and TRBJ2-7 gives the full variable domain: DAGVTQSPTHLIKTRGQQVTLRCSPKSGHDTVSWYQQALGQGPQFIFQYYEEEERQRGNFPDRFSGHQFPNYSSELNVNALLLGDSALYLCASSLGSHAYEQYFGPGTRLTVT.

This chain links TRBV5-8 with TRBJ1-1; possibly TRBD1 for D (5 bases). Germline V gene sequence: CDR1 SGHTS, CDR2 YDEGEE. The V end was cut by 4 bases, the J end by 1 base, with 14 bases between. CDR3 size: 15 residues. CDR3 sequence: CASSQGYWGNTEAFF. In nucleotides, the CDR3 is TGTGCCAGCAGCCAGGGCTACTGGGGGAACACTGAAGCTTTCTTT.

This clone has more than one count but fewer than ten. Other DNA sequences within the sample encode an identical CDR3. This rearrangement joins TRBV5-6 to TRBJ1-1; D uncertain. Germline values: CDR1 SGHDT, CDR2 YYEEEE. The CDR3 covers 11 residues. Trimming took off 0 bases at V and 5 bases at J, with 2 bases between the two ends. In DNA, the CDR3 is TGTGCCAGCAGCTTGGGAACTGAAGCTTTCTTT. It translates to CASSLGTEAFF.

V and J are TRBV20-1 and TRBJ2-7, with unresolved D. The CDR3 is 10 amino acids. From germline, CDR1 is DFQATT and CDR2 SNEGSKA (reference sequence). Trimming stripped 6 bases from V and 0 bases from J, with 3 bases between. CDR3: CSAASYEQYF. CDR3 in DNA: TGCAGTGCCGCCTCCTACGAGCAGTACTTC.

The CDR3 nucleotides are TGTGCCAGCAGTCTCCGGGAGGGGACGGCGAACACCGGGGAGCTGTTTTTT. Its translation is CASSLREGTANTGELFF. The rearrangement uses TRBV28 and TRBJ2-2; TRBD2 aligns across 8 bases. V dropped 5 bases and J dropped 0; count of bases not matched to a gene: 8. The CDR3 has 17 amino acids. Germline V gives CDR1 MDHEN, CDR2 SYDVKM.

The rearrangement joins TRBV29-1 to TRBJ2-5; a possible D gene is TRBD1 (6 bases). Germline V gene sequence: CDR1 SQVTM, CDR2 ANQGSEA. The ends were cut back, 6 bases at V and 2 bases at J, with 7 bases in the middle. The CDR3 runs to 11 residues. CDR3 in amino acids: CSVTGQETQYF. The CDR3 coding sequence is TGCAGCGTGACAGGACAAGAGACCCAGTACTTC.

The chain links TRBV27 to TRBJ2-3; TRBD1 or TRBD2 may be the D gene (5 bases each). Germline loops: CDR1 MNHEY, CDR2 SMNVEV (reference sequence). V dropped 2 bases and J dropped 1 base, with 16 bases sitting between them. The CDR3 length is 17 residues. CDR3 protein: CASSLGRDGARTDTQYF. Here the CDR3 DNA reads TGTGCCAGCAGTTTAGGACGGGATGGGGCACGCACAGATACGCAGTATTTT.

The chain joins TRBV5-4 to TRBJ2-2; TRBD2 matches at 13 bases. J was trimmed by 1 base and V by 0 bases; bases with no gene match: 3. This CDR3 spans 18 amino acids. The germline CDR1 and CDR2 sequences are SGHNT and YYREEE (reference sequence). CDR3 DNA sequence: TGTGCCAGCAGCTTGGGGACTAGCGGGAGTATGAACACCGGGGAGCTGTTTTTT. Its translation is CASSLGTSGSMNTGELFF. Full variable domain (outside the CDR3, taken from reference TRBV5-4 and TRBJ2-2): ETGVTQSPTHLIKTRGQQVTLRCSSQSGHNTVSWYQQALGQGPQFIFQYYREEENGRGNFPPRFSGLQFPNYSSELNVNALELDDSALYLCASSLGTSGSMNTGELFFGEGSRLTVL.

This CDR3 is CASTRTESSYEQYF. In DNA form, the CDR3 reads TGTGCCAGCACCAGGACAGAGAGCTCCTACGAGCAGTACTTC. The chain is built from TRBV6-5 and TRBJ2-7; a weak D match, TRBD1 (6 bases). V was cut by 7 bases and J by 0 bases, with 13 bases left in between. Germline V gene sequence: CDR1 MNHEY, CDR2 SVGAGI. The CDR3 length is 14 residues.

This chain links TRBV15 with TRBJ2-6; no firm D call. The CDR3 has 16 residues. The germline V and J ends were trimmed by 6 bases and 0 bases, with 12 bases remaining between them. CDR1 is LNHNV, CDR2 YYDKDF, per germline (reference sequence). The CDR3 DNA sequence: TGTGCCACCAGGGACGGTAGGCTCTCTGGGGCCAACGTCCTGACTTTC. This codes for CATRDGRLSGANVLTF.